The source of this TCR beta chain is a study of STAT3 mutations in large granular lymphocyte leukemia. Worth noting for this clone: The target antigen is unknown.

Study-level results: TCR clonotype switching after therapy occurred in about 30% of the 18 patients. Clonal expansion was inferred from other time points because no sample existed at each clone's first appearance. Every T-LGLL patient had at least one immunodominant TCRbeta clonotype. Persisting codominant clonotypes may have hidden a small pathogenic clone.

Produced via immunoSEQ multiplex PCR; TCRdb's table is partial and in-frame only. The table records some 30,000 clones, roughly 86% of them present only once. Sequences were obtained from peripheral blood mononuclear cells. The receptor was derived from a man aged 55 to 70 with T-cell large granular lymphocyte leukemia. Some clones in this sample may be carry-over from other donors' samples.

This CDR3 is CASSEWGGGQPQHF. CDR3 in DNA: TGTGCCAGCAGTGAATGGGGGGGCGGGCAGCCCCAGCATTTT. This chain uses TRBV25-1 with TRBJ1-5; tentatively, D is TRBD1 (6 bases). V was clipped by 1 base and J by 7 bases, with 11 bases between them. CDR3 length: 14 amino acids. The germline CDR1 and CDR2 sequences are MGHDK and SYGVNS.